One and the same sample provided the 3 T cell receptor beta chains below, sequenced in a study of regulatory T cells. Primers: 52 TRBV forward and 13 TRBJ reverse. The assay was immunoSEQ multiplex PCR, and TCRdb's table has in-frame clones only and misses some. This sample yields about 18,000 clones, of which under 95% are seen a single time; 25% to 35% belongs to the top ten. Sequencing was performed on CD8+ T cells sorted from blood. The source is a person aged 18 to 30 with CD3G deficiency.

This chain links TRBV5-1 with TRBJ1-2, with 9 positions matching TRBD1. The CDR3 sequence is 14 residues long. The V segment lost 4 bases and the J segment 5 bases; nucleotides outside the gene matches: 6. Germline V gives CDR1 SGHRS, CDR2 YFSETQ. The CDR3 region is CASSLTGGVYGYTF. CDR3 bases: TGCGCCAGCAGCCTGACAGGGGGGGTGTATGGCTACACCTTC. Based on the CDR3 plus reference TRBV5-1 and TRBJ1-2, the full variable domain is KAGVTQTPRYLIKTRGQQVTLSCSPISGHRSVSWYQQTPGQGLQFLFEYFSETQRNKGNFPGRFSGRQFSNSRSEMNVSTLELGDSALYLCASSLTGGVYGYTFGSGTRLTVV.

The chain recombines TRBV9 with TRBJ2-1; D gene uncertain. Germline CDR1 is SGDLS and CDR2 is YYNGEE. Between the trimmed V and J ends, which lost 0 bases and 1 base, there was a span of 8 bases. The CDR3 extends over 15 amino acids. As DNA, the CDR3 is TGTGCCAGCAGCGTAGAAACGGTTTCCTACAATGAGCAGTTCTTC. This sequence encodes CASSVETVSYNEQFF.

This chain uses TRBV13 with TRBJ2-1; D uncertain. Between the trimmed V and J ends, which lost 4 bases and 10 bases, there was a span of 17 bases. CDR3 length equals 14 residues. Germline lookup yields CDR1 PRHDT and CDR2 FYEKMQ (reference sequence). Written as DNA, the CDR3 is TGTGCCAGCAGCTCCACCTCGGTAGCCGGGGAGCAGTTCTTC. Its translation: CASSSTSVAGEQFF.